This passage covers 20 T cell receptor beta chains from one sample sequenced in a study of shared clonotypes between healthy human individuals. The protocol was immunoSEQ multiplex PCR, while the TCRdb copy is restricted to in-frame clones and leaves out a portion. The sample includes about 1,900,000 clones, less than 95% of them seen just once. Only CD45RO-negative cells positively selected for CCR7 counted as naive CD8 cells, so terminally differentiated effector memory CD45RA+ cells were excluded. Material: naive CD8+ T cells sorted from blood. The receptors originated from a man younger than 35 in good health.

The chain couples TRBV27 to TRBJ1-5; D is undetermined. Trimming shortened V by 3 bases and J by 3 bases, and 9 bases separated the two germline ends. CDR1 MNHEY and CDR2 SMNVEV come from the germline V gene (reference sequence). The CDR3 length is 14 residues. The CDR3 DNA follows: TGTGCCAGCAGTTTCGGCGGTCTCAATCAGCCCCAGCATTTT. This encodes CASSFGGLNQPQHF.

In DNA, the CDR3 is TGCGCCAGCAGCCACACAGGGGCTGGAAACACCATATATTTT. It codes for CASSHTGAGNTIYF. This chain joins TRBV4-3 and TRBJ1-3; 7 bases align to TRBD1. The V segment lost 3 bases and the J segment 2 bases; nucleotides outside the gene matches: 1. CDR3 length: 14 residues. The germline V gene encodes CDR1 LGHNA and CDR2 YSLEER.

J is TRBJ2-5 and V is TRBV2; the D gene could be TRBD1 or TRBD2 (5 bases each). Germline V CDR1 and CDR2: SNHLY, FYNNEI. V was pared by 11 bases and J by 5 bases, with 24 bases between. The CDR3 extends over 15 amino acids. CDR3 region: CALYGAQKRRETQYF. In nucleotides, the CDR3 is TGTGCCCTTTACGGGGCCCAAAAACGACGGGAGACCCAGTACTTC.

V gene TRBV30 combines with J gene TRBJ2-2; D gene ambiguous. This CDR3 is built from 17 residues. CDR1 and CDR2 from the germline V gene are GTSNPN and SVGIG (reference sequence). V gave up 5 bases and J gave up 6 bases, with 25 bases separating them. Here the CDR3 reads CAWSPTLGLPAAGELFF. The CDR3 DNA reads as TGTGCCTGGTCACCCACCCTAGGGCTCCCGGCGGCCGGGGAGCTGTTTTTT.

The chain carries TRBV27 and TRBJ2-5; 9 nucleotides match TRBD2. This CDR3 spans 16 amino acids. J lost 0 bases, V lost 5 bases, and 7 bases had no gene match. Germline V gene lookup returns CDR1 MNHEY and CDR2 SMNVEV (reference sequence). CDR3 DNA: TGTGCCAGCAGTCCATCTAGCGGGGATAACCAAGAGACCCAGTACTTC. The encoded protein is CASSPSSGDNQETQYF.

The V gene is TRBV6-1, the J gene TRBJ2-7; possibly TRBD1 or TRBD2 for D (6 bases each). V was pared by 4 bases and J by 7 bases, with 17 bases between. This CDR3 has 14 amino acids. Germline-derived CDR1 and CDR2 are MNHNS and SASEGT. The CDR3 nucleotides read TGTGCCAGCAGTGGACTAGGGGGGAGAGAGGAGCAGTACTTC. Amino acid sequence: CASSGLGGREEQYF.

The gene calls are TRBV7-2 and TRBJ1-3; 11 bases are a match to TRBD1. The CDR3 has 18 residues. CDR1 is SGHTA and CDR2 is FQGNSA in the germline V gene. J gave up 4 bases and V 1 base, and 9 bases lay outside the gene matches. DNA for the CDR3: TGTGCCAGCAGCTTAGGTCCGGGACAGGGGGTAGAAGGAAACACCATATATTTT. This encodes CASSLGPGQGVEGNTIYF.

Comment on this clone: This sample includes further DNA sequences coding for the same CDR3. The chain has TRBV6-6 and TRBJ1-2; D call uncertain. The length of the CDR3 is 11 residues. V was pared by 5 bases and J by 8 bases, with 9 bases between. The V gene's germline CDR1 is MNHNY and CDR2 SVGAGI (reference sequence). The chain's CDR3 is CASSSLGGYTF. The CDR3, as DNA: TGTGCCAGCAGTAGCTTGGGAGGCTACACCTTC.

The V call is TRBV19, the J call TRBJ2-7; D may match TRBD1 or TRBD2 (5 bases each). The CDR3 has 13 amino acids. V was pared by 10 bases and J by 3 bases, with 16 bases between. From germline, CDR1 is LNHDA and CDR2 SQIVND (reference sequence). CDR3 protein: CATAVGAGYEQYF. The DNA for the CDR3 is TGTGCCACCGCTGTCGGGGCAGGCTACGAGCAGTACTTC.

The chain links TRBV6-6 to TRBJ1-2; TRBD1 matches 10 bases. This CDR3 has 16 residues. Germline loops: CDR1 MNHNY, CDR2 SVGAGI (reference sequence). V lost 7 bases to trimming and J lost 7 bases; unmatched junction nucleotides: 15. The CDR3 nucleotides read TGTGCCAGCACCGGACAGGGGGAGAATGTTGGTGGTGGCTACACCTTC. Translating it yields CASTGQGENVGGGYTF.

This chain uses TRBV28 with TRBJ2-1; 10 nucleotides match TRBD1. The CDR3 totals 16 residues. V trimming: 4 bases; J trimming: 3 bases; junction bases outside the gene matches: 6. CDR1 and CDR2 (germline): MDHEN, SYDVKM. CDR3 nucleotides: TGTGCCAGCAGTTCCCCTGGGGACAGGGGCTACAATGAGCAGTTCTTC. Its protein product is CASSSPGDRGYNEQFF.

The V and J genes are TRBV5-6 and TRBJ2-1; D is possibly TRBD1 (6 bases). The CDR3 has 11 residues. Trimming stripped 2 bases from V and 12 bases from J, with 9 bases between. Germline V gene lookup returns CDR1 SGHDT and CDR2 YYEEEE. CDR3 nucleotide sequence: TGTGCCAGCAGCTTCCTAGGGGGGCAGTTCTTC. Amino acid sequence: CASSFLGGQFF.

The V call is TRBV6-5, the J call TRBJ2-3, with D maybe TRBD2 (6 bases). CDR1 is MNHEY, CDR2 SVGAGI, per germline. The CDR3 contains 15 residues. V lost 5 bases to trimming and J lost 0 bases, with 12 bases between them. The CDR3 spells CASSPSRGSTDTQYF. The CDR3 nucleotides read TGTGCCAGCAGTCCTTCGCGGGGAAGCACAGATACGCAGTATTTT.

Concerning this clone itself: Other DNA sequences within the sample encode an identical CDR3. V usage is TRBV6-5 and J usage is TRBJ2-1; TRBD1 matches 9 bases. This CDR3 comprises 14 residues. Germline CDR1 reads MNHEY; CDR2 reads SVGAGI. Germline trimming cut 3 bases from V and 6 bases from J; bases unmatched to any gene: 3. The chain's CDR3 is CASSYGTGFNEQFF. The CDR3 DNA reads as TGTGCCAGCAGTTATGGGACAGGGTTCAATGAGCAGTTCTTC.

The rearrangement links TRBV5-4 to TRBJ2-2; the match to TRBD2 covers 7 bases. Losses at the gene ends were 0 bases for V and 7 bases for J; bases not matched to a gene: 12. The CDR3 extends over 17 amino acids. Germline V gives CDR1 SGHNT, CDR2 YYREEE (reference sequence). CDR3 in amino acids: CASSLAVWRESIGELFF. CDR3 in DNA: TGTGCCAGCAGCTTGGCGGTCTGGCGGGAGTCGATCGGGGAGCTGTTTTTT.

The V gene is TRBV9, the J gene TRBJ1-1; D ambiguous. CDR1 SGDLS and CDR2 YYNGEE come from the germline V gene. CDR3 length: 12 residues. V dropped 4 bases and J dropped 6 bases, with 10 bases sitting between them. The CDR3 loop reads CASSTLGAEAFF. CDR3 bases: TGTGCCAGCAGCACACTTGGGGCTGAAGCTTTCTTT. The full variable domain, completed using reference TRBV9 and TRBJ1-1, is DSGVTQTPKHLITATGQRVTLRCSPRSGDLSVYWYQQSLDQGLQFLIQYYNGEERAKGNILERFSAQQFPDLHSELNLSSLELGDSALYFCASSTLGAEAFFGQGTRLTVV.

The V gene is TRBV10-2, the J gene TRBJ1-4; D is uncertain. The V end was cut by 0 bases, the J end by 8 bases, with 10 bases between. Germline V gene data show CDR1 as WSHSY and CDR2 as SAAADI. This CDR3 region has 14 residues. The CDR3, as DNA: TGCGCCAGCAGTGAGTCCGGCCCAGCCGAAAAACTGTTTTTT. This codes for CASSESGPAEKLFF.

The V call is TRBV28, the J call TRBJ2-7, with D possibly being TRBD1 (5 bases). V was clipped by 6 bases and J by 1 base, with 13 bases between them. Germline CDR1 is MDHEN and CDR2 is SYDVKM. This CDR3 contains 14 residues. In DNA, the CDR3 is TGTGCCAGCAGCCCCCGCGACAGATCCTACGAGCAGTACTTC. Protein sequence: CASSPRDRSYEQYF.

The chain couples TRBV7-3 to TRBJ2-3; 10 nucleotides align to TRBD2. CDR1 and CDR2 from the germline V gene are SGHTA and FQGTGA. V was pared by 5 bases and J by 5 bases, with 7 bases of the junction left unmatched. The CDR3 is made up of 15 amino acids. CDR3: CASSQSGGARDTQYF. The CDR3 bases are TGTGCCAGCAGCCAGAGCGGGGGGGCCAGAGATACGCAGTATTTT.

V and J are TRBV4-3 and TRBJ2-1; perhaps D is TRBD1 or TRBD2 (6 bases each). Between the trimmed V and J ends, which lost 1 base and 4 bases, there was a span of 14 bases. This CDR3 comprises 16 residues. Germline lookup yields CDR1 LGHNA and CDR2 YSLEER. CDR3 amino acids: CASSQGNRAGYNEQFF. CDR3 sequence (DNA): TGCGCCAGCAGCCAAGGCAACAGGGCGGGGTACAATGAGCAGTTCTTC.